One sample yielded the 24 T cell receptor beta chains listed below, sequenced in a study of T cell repertoires and leukemia-associated antigens. What these receptors recognize is not known. MiXCR was run by TCRdb on the 5' RACE reads, yielding one entry per CDR3 protein. This repertoire shows 11,000 or so distinct CDR3 sequences, under 55% found once; its top ten account for 27%. What was sequenced was CD3+ T cells sorted from blood and cultured. The receptors come from a female donor in good health.

This clonotype rates as medium-sized. This rearrangement joins TRBV7-2 to TRBJ2-7, with 13 bases matching TRBD2. The germline gives CDR1 SGHTA, CDR2 FQGNSA. J lost 6 bases, V lost 3 bases, and 8 bases had no gene match. This CDR3 spans 16 amino acids. CDR3 bases: TGTGCCAGCAGCTTTGGACTAGCGGGAGTCCAGGTCGAGCAGTACTTC. Amino acid sequence: CASSFGLAGVQVEQYF.

This chain links TRBV18 with TRBJ2-5, with D unclear. Germline CDR1 and CDR2: KGHSH and LQKENI. V lost 3 bases, J lost 3 bases, and 8 bases lay in between. The CDR3 runs to 13 residues. The CDR3 is CASSPGIKETQYF. CDR3 in DNA: TGTGCCAGCTCACCGGGGATAAAAGAGACCCAGTACTTC.

This clonotype was detected many times. The rearrangement joins TRBV15 to TRBJ1-2, with D possibly TRBD1 on 5 matching bases. This CDR3 has 13 residues. V dropped 3 bases and J dropped 5 bases, with 10 bases sitting between them. Germline lookup yields CDR1 LNHNV and CDR2 YYDKDF (reference sequence). The DNA for the CDR3 is TGTGCCACCAGCAGCCGGACAAATTATGGCTACACCTTC. Translating it yields CATSSRTNYGYTF.

The rearrangement uses TRBV7-8 and TRBJ2-1; possibly TRBD1 for D (7 bases). Germline CDR1 reads SGHVS; CDR2 reads FQNEAQ. This CDR3 contains 17 residues. Trimming took 8 bases from V and 0 from J, leaving 20 bases between them. The CDR3 DNA follows: TGTGCCAGCGGCCTCTATTCTCAGGGGGGCTCCTACAATGAGCAGTTCTTC. Translated, it gives CASGLYSQGGSYNEQFF.

On this clonotype itself: At one end the junction does not follow the germline gene, possibly because of a read error. The chain combines TRBV12-3 or TRBV12-4 with TRBJ2-2; a weak D match, TRBD2 (5 bases). This CDR3 has 16 amino acids. In DNA form, the CDR3 reads TGTGCCAGCAGTTTAGTACTCCGTGAGGGAACCGGGGAGCTGGTTTTT. Its protein is CASSLVLREGTGELVF.

V is TRBV6-1 and J is TRBJ2-1; the match to TRBD2 covers 7 bases. Losses at the gene ends were 5 bases for V and 8 bases for J; bases not matched to a gene: 15. Germline V gene data show CDR1 as MNHNS and CDR2 as SASEGT. CDR3 length: 16 amino acids. The CDR3 here is CASSISSSGLSYEQFF. DNA for the CDR3: TGTGCCAGCAGTATCTCCTCTAGCGGACTCTCCTATGAGCAGTTCTTC.

The gene calls are TRBV7-9 and TRBJ2-1, with TRBD2 identical over 10 bases. The CDR3 spans 15 residues. Trimming cost V 6 bases and J 9 bases; bases outside gene matches: 11. Per the germline V gene, CDR1 is SEHNR and CDR2 is FQNEAQ (reference sequence). The CDR3 DNA follows: TGTGCCAGCAGACCCCTAGCGGGAGTTCTCGGTGAGCAGTTCTTC. Translating it yields CASRPLAGVLGEQFF.

This clonotype was observed a handful of times. The chain is built from TRBV20-1 and TRBJ2-5; the D gene is possibly TRBD1 (5 bases). Trimming took 5 bases from V and 9 from J, leaving 19 bases between them. The CDR3 has 13 amino acids. The V gene's germline CDR1 is DFQATT and CDR2 SNEGSKA (reference sequence). The chain's CDR3 is CSAAPGLPGPQYF. The CDR3 DNA follows: TGCAGTGCTGCGCCGGGTCTCCCAGGGCCCCAGTACTTC.

Remarks on this clonotype: The junction does not match germline at one end; this may be a read error. The chain combines TRBV5-1 with TRBJ1-2, with D unresolved. This CDR3 spans 14 amino acids. Germline CDR1 and CDR2: SGHRS and YFSETQ. In DNA, the CDR3 is TGCGCCAGCAGCTTGGCCGGCAGTAACTATGGTTACACCTTC. Translation: CASSLAGSNYGYTF.

The V call is TRBV7-8, the J call TRBJ2-1, with TRBD2 identical over 13 bases. The CDR3 contains 16 residues. The trim removed 5 bases at V and 9 bases at J, leaving 10 bases unmatched. Germline V gene sequence: CDR1 SGHVS, CDR2 FQNEAQ. This CDR3 is CASSTPWTSGSGEQFF. The DNA of the CDR3 is TGTGCCAGCAGCACCCCTTGGACTAGCGGGAGCGGTGAGCAGTTCTTC.

The chain has TRBV10-1 and TRBJ2-3; tentative D call: TRBD2 (6 bases). There are 15 residues in the CDR3. V was pared by 5 bases and J by 0 bases, with 12 bases between. Germline loops: CDR1 WNHNN, CDR2 SYGVQD (reference sequence). CDR3 sequence (DNA): TGCGCCAGCAGTAGTAGTGGGGGGAGCACAGATACGCAGTATTTT. Its protein product is CASSSSGGSTDTQYF.

This clonotype was detected only once. The junction and the germline gene differ at one end; a read error may be behind it. DNA for the CDR3: TGCGCCAGCAGCAGGGACAGGGGAATCACTGAAGTTTTCTTT. Protein: CASSRDRGITEVFF. This chain connects TRBV5-1 to TRBJ1-1, with 10 bases aligning to TRBD1. Germline CDR1 and CDR2: SGHRS and YFSETQ. This CDR3 has 14 residues.

Worth noting for this clonotype: A much more abundant neighbour one base away suggests this may be a read error. The V call is TRBV30, the J call TRBJ2-1; D is ambiguous. The CDR3 covers 11 residues. With 2 bases removed from V and 9 bases from J, the gap between germline ends came to 8 bases. Germline CDR1 and CDR2: GTSNPN and SVGIG (reference sequence). CDR3 region: CAWSSNSEQFF. The CDR3 nucleotides read TGTGCCTGGAGTTCCAACAGTGAGCAGTTCTTC.

This chain links TRBV3-1 with TRBJ1-2; no firm D call. The V gene lost 2 bases and the J gene lost 1 base, with 11 bases spanning the gap. CDR1 is LGHDT, CDR2 YNNKEL, per germline (reference sequence). The CDR3 spans 15 residues. Written as DNA, the CDR3 is TGTGCCAGCAGCCAACGGCAGAAACTTAACTATGGCTACACCTTC. It specifies CASSQRQKLNYGYTF.

A word on this clonotype: This CDR3 is missing its conserved last phenylalanine or tryptophan, likely due to a read error. The chain has TRBV12-3 or TRBV12-4 and TRBJ1-1; no firm D call. The CDR3 loop spans 13 amino acids. CDR3 sequence: CAGSSGLRTEAFL. In nucleotides, the CDR3 is TGTGCCGGCAGCTCAGGTTTGAGGACTGAAGCTTTCTTA.

This clonotype is medium-sized within its sample. V usage is TRBV9 and J usage is TRBJ2-2; D gene ambiguous. The CDR3 totals 12 residues. Germline loops: CDR1 SGDLS, CDR2 YYNGEE. Deletions cut 2 bases from V and 7 bases from J, with 6 bases between. CDR3 residues: CASSVGVGELFF. CDR3 nucleotides: TGTGCCAGCAGCGTTGGTGTCGGGGAGCTGTTTTTT.

This clonotype occurred once. The genes are TRBV2 and TRBJ1-6, with D unresolved. CDR3 size: 15 residues. V lost 4 bases, J lost 0 bases, and 7 bases lay in between. CDR1 is SNHLY and CDR2 is FYNNEI in the germline V gene. The CDR3 loop is CASSGLSSYNSPLHF. The DNA for the CDR3 is TGTGCCAGCAGTGGTCTGAGCTCCTATAATTCACCCCTCCACTTT.

Worth noting for this clonotype: At one boundary the junction diverges from the germline segment, which might be a read error. The chain couples TRBV20-1 to TRBJ2-3, with 8 positions matching TRBD2. Germline CDR1 DFQATT, CDR2 SNEGSKA (reference sequence). The length of the CDR3 is 15 residues. CDR3 sequence reads: CSAGDVVAGTDTQYF. The CDR3 nucleotides read TGCAGTGCTGGAGATGTGGTAGCGGGAACAGATACGCAGTATTTT.

The V and J genes are TRBV5-4 and TRBJ1-1; 9 nucleotides line up with TRBD1. Germline assignment: CDR1 SGHNT and CDR2 YYREEE (reference sequence). This CDR3 region has 14 residues. After removal of 0 bases from V and 11 bases from J, the junction contained 8 bases not matched to a gene. The CDR3 DNA reads TGTGCCAGCAGCTTGGTGGGGACAGGGTACGGGGCTTTCTTT. Translation gives CASSLVGTGYGAFF.

This clonotype was seen ten or more times. The V call is TRBV12-3 or TRBV12-4, the J call TRBJ2-7, with TRBD1 matching 11 bases. The length of the CDR3 is 13 residues. Losses at the gene ends were 6 bases for V and 11 bases for J; bases not matched to a gene: 9. CDR3 nucleotides: TGTGCCAGCAGCCCGGGACAGGGGGGGACGGAGTACTTC. This sequence encodes CASSPGQGGTEYF.

This clonotype was picked up a small number of times. This chain joins TRBV20-1 and TRBJ1-1; D is ambiguous. Trimming shortened V by 0 bases and J by 3 bases, and 8 bases separated the two germline ends. There are 13 residues in the CDR3. CDR1 is DFQATT, CDR2 SNEGSKA, per germline (reference sequence). CDR3 sequence reads: CSARDDTYTEAFF. The CDR3 DNA sequence: TGCAGTGCTAGAGACGACACCTACACTGAAGCTTTCTTT.

CDR3 region: CASSPGIPSYEQYF. In nucleotides, the CDR3 is TGTGCCAGCAGCCCAGGAATTCCTTCCTACGAGCAGTACTTC. This sequence joins TRBV7-9 and TRBJ2-7; unclear D gene. The CDR3 consists of 14 residues. The germline gives CDR1 SEHNR, CDR2 FQNEAQ (reference sequence). Trimming shortened V by 5 bases and J by 1 base, and 12 bases separated the two germline ends. Supplemented by reference TRBV7-9 and TRBJ2-7, the full variable domain reads DTGVSQNPRHKITKRGQNVTFRCDPISEHNRLYWYRQTLGQGPEFLTYFQNEAQLEKSRLLSDRFSAERPKGSFSTLEIQRTEQGDSAMYLCASSPGIPSYEQYFGPGTRLTVT.

By proportion, this clonotype is medium-sized. V is TRBV20-1 and J is TRBJ1-2; TRBD1 matches at 12 bases. This CDR3 spans 15 amino acids. V lost 5 bases and J lost 7; bases outside the gene matches: 11. Germline V lookup: CDR1 DFQATT, CDR2 SNEGSKA (reference sequence). The CDR3 region is CSALRDRGRSSGYTF. As DNA, the CDR3 is TGCAGTGCTCTCCGGGACAGGGGGCGATCTTCTGGCTACACCTTC.

This chain joins TRBV4-2 and TRBJ2-2, with 9 bases aligning to TRBD2. CDR1 is LGHNA and CDR2 is YNFKEQ in the germline V gene. The V segment lost 1 base and the J segment 3 bases; nucleotides outside the gene matches: 0. This CDR3 has 15 amino acids. The CDR3 region has the DNA TGTGCCAGCAGCCAAGGACTAGCGGACACCGGGGAGCTGTTTTTT. Translation gives CASSQGLADTGELFF.